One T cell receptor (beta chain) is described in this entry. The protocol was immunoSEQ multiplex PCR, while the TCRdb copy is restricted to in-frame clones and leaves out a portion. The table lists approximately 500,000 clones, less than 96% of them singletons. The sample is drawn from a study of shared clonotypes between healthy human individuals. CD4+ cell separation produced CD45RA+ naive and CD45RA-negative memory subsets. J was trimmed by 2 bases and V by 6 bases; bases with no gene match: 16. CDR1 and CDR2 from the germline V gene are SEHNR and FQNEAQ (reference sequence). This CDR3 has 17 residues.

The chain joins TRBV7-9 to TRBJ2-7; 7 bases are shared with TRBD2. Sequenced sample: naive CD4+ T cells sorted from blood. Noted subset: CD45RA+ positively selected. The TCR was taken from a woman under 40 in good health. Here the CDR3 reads CASRHEVGLADTYEQYF. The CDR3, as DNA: TGTGCCAGCAGGCACGAGGTTGGGCTAGCGGATACCTACGAGCAGTACTTC.